The rows below give T cell receptor beta chains drawn from one sample of a study of shared clonotypes between healthy human individuals. Measured with immunoSEQ multiplex PCR; TCRdb has only the in-frame clones, and not every one. The table lists almost 700,000 clones, about 92% of them singletons. The material sequenced was naive CD8+ T cells sorted from blood. Receptors were obtained from a young man in good health. CDR3s include the opening cysteine and the closing phenylalanine or tryptophan. Each record gives: D gene, CDR3 length, V gene, clone size, J gene, CDR3 protein, CDR3 DNA. A D gene is named only where the DNA matches it firmly. Clone size is shown for a subset of rows, as once, few, many or a class of expanded clone.

>-|13|TRBV7-9|-|TRBJ2-7
CASTPAGTYEQYF
TGTGCCAGCACCCCTGCGGGGACCTACGAGCAGTACTTC
>TRBD2|16|TRBV29-1|-|TRBJ2-2
CSVLGTSGKNTGELFF
TGCAGCGTCCTCGGGACTAGCGGGAAGAACACCGGGGAGCTGTTTTTT
>TRBD1|13|TRBV5-1|-|TRBJ2-1
CASSWTGGGEQFF
TGCGCCAGCAGCTGGACAGGGGGTGGTGAGCAGTTCTTC
>TRBD2|15|TRBV2|-|TRBJ2-3
CASNRLAGAGDTQYF
TGTGCCAGCAATCGACTAGCGGGAGCTGGAGATACGCAGTATTTT
>-|12|TRBV5-6|-|TRBJ2-1
CASSFSMGEQFF
TGTGCCAGCAGCTTTTCGATGGGTGAGCAGTTCTTC
>TRBD1|13|TRBV4-3|-|TRBJ2-7
CASSLDRDYEQYF
TGCGCCAGCAGCCTAGACAGGGACTACGAGCAGTACTTC
>TRBD2|15|TRBV15|once|TRBJ2-7
CATSGGLAGVGEQYF
TGTGCCACCAGCGGGGGACTAGCGGGAGTAGGTGAGCAGTACTTC
>TRBD2|15|TRBV9|-|TRBJ2-1
CASSGGLATFNEQFF
TGTGCCAGCAGCGGAGGACTAGCGACCTTCAATGAGCAGTTCTTC
>-|16|TRBV7-2|-|TRBJ1-1
CASSLYLGARDTEAFF
TGTGCCAGCAGCTTATATCTCGGGGCTCGCGACACTGAAGCTTTCTTT
>-|14|TRBV9|once|TRBJ2-7
CASSVEGLSYEQYF
TGTGCCAGCAGCGTCGAAGGGCTGAGCTACGAGCAGTACTTC
>TRBD1|15|TRBV6-5|-|TRBJ2-7
CASSNQPDRPYEQYF
TGTGCCAGCAGTAACCAACCGGACAGGCCCTACGAGCAGTACTTC
>TRBD2|17|TRBV4-2|once|TRBJ2-2
CASSHGTSGTNTGELFF
TGTGCCAGCAGCCATGGGACTAGCGGGACGAACACCGGGGAGCTGTTTTTT
>TRBD2|16|TRBV9|-|TRBJ2-3
CASSVAGGGLTDTQYF
TGTGCCAGCAGCGTAGCCGGGGGGGGGCTCACAGATACGCAGTATTTT
>-|15|TRBV27|-|TRBJ2-1
CASSFSSGTHNEQFF
TGTGCCAGCAGTTTCTCAAGCGGAACCCACAATGAGCAGTTCTTC
>-|13|TRBV27|once|TRBJ2-7
CASTGPGTYEQYF
TGTGCCAGCACCGGCCCCGGCACCTACGAGCAGTACTTC
>-|14|TRBV7-2|-|TRBJ2-7
CASSGGTSPREQYF
TGTGCCAGCAGCGGGGGCACTAGCCCTCGAGAGCAGTACTTC
>TRBD2|19|TRBV9|-|TRBJ2-3
CASSVGRGLAGVTSDTQYF
TGTGCCAGCAGCGTAGGCAGGGGACTAGCGGGAGTCACGTCGGATACGCAGTATTTT
>TRBD2|15|TRBV13|-|TRBJ2-1
CASSVAGGVSNEQFF
TGTGCCAGCAGCGTAGCGGGAGGGGTGTCAAATGAGCAGTTCTTC
>-|14|TRBV10-3|-|TRBJ2-2
CAISEDYATGELFF
TGTGCCATCAGTGAGGACTATGCCACCGGGGAGCTGTTTTTT